This entry is about one T cell receptor (beta chain). TCRdb's copy holds only in-frame clones and misses some; the assay was immunoSEQ multiplex PCR. Found here are roughly 150,000 clones, approximately 86% of them singletons; the top ten hold approximately 6.6%. The data were obtained in a study of T cell responses to AZD1222 COVID-19 vaccine. This specimen was peripheral blood, taken after recovery from COVID-19. The clonotype comes from an adult who had recovered from COVID-19.

CDR3 in DNA: TGTGCCAGCAGCTCCAAATCAGGACGGGGGTTCTATGGCTACACCTTC. Translating gives CASSSKSGRGFYGYTF. The rearrangement uses TRBV13 and TRBJ1-2; a possible D gene is TRBD1 (5 bases). CDR1 and CDR2 (germline): PRHDT, FYEKMQ (reference sequence). The germline V and J ends were trimmed by 4 bases and 4 bases, with 19 bases remaining between them. The CDR3 sequence is 16 residues long.